These 28 T cell receptor beta chains came from one sample sequenced in a study of blood T cell repertoires in COVID-19. TCRdb's copy holds only in-frame clones and misses some; the assay was immunoSEQ multiplex PCR. The sample contains approximately 180,000 clones, 70% to 90% of which appear only once. Sequences were obtained from peripheral blood. The source is a man in his sixties with acute or convalescent COVID-19.

CDR3 loop: CASSLVRGRGLGEQYF. The CDR3 DNA is TGTGCCAGCAGCCTGGTGAGGGGCAGGGGGCTTGGCGAGCAGTACTTC. The J gene is TRBJ2-7, the V gene TRBV3-1 (or the pseudogene TRBV3-2); TRBD1 matches at 8 bases. The CDR3 totals 16 residues. Germline V CDR1 and CDR2: LGHDT, YNNKEL (reference sequence). Unmatched junction bases numbered 14, after V lost 4 bases and J lost 6 bases.

DNA for the CDR3: TGTGCCAGAACCCCTGCGAGGGGGCATCCGGCAGATACGCAGTATTTT. Protein product: CARTPARGHPADTQYF. The chain combines TRBV5-3 with TRBJ2-3, with 7 positions matching TRBD1. TRBV5-3 is labeled an ORF, and its function is uncertain. CDR3 length: 16 amino acids. V was clipped by 6 bases and J by 4 bases; unmatched bases: 14.

This clone was counted a few times. V and J are TRBV19 and TRBJ1-5; a weak D match, TRBD1 (6 bases). V lost 6 bases to trimming and J lost 5 bases, with 17 bases between them. Germline CDR1 reads LNHDA; CDR2 reads SQIVND (reference sequence). CDR3 size: 15 residues. CDR3 amino acids: CASSPLRTAHQPQHF. CDR3 nucleotides: TGTGCCAGTAGCCCCCTTAGGACAGCTCATCAGCCCCAGCATTTT.

The chain links TRBV5-3 to TRBJ2-7, with 8 bases lining up with TRBD1. TRBV5-3 is recorded as an ORF, its role being uncertain. Trimming cost V 4 bases and J 2 bases; bases outside gene matches: 5. This CDR3 comprises 14 residues. CDR3 protein: CARSPGQGTYEQYF. In DNA form, the CDR3 reads TGTGCCAGAAGCCCTGGACAGGGCACCTACGAGCAGTACTTC.

The CDR3 loop is CASRPQREDYEQYF. CDR3 sequence (DNA): TGTGCCAGCAGGCCGCAGCGGGAGGACTACGAGCAGTACTTC. The chain couples TRBV5-4 to TRBJ2-7; the match to TRBD2 covers 9 bases. The J segment lost 3 bases and the V segment lost 5 bases, leaving 6 bases of the junction unmatched. The CDR3 contains 14 residues. Germline assignment: CDR1 SGHNT and CDR2 YYREEE (reference sequence).

The V call is TRBV10-3, the J call TRBJ2-5; D remains ambiguous. Germline V lookup: CDR1 ENHRY, CDR2 SYGVKD. Trimming removed 6 bases from V and 1 base from J, with 6 bases in between. The CDR3 runs to 12 residues. CDR3 in amino acids: CAIRNSQETQYF. In DNA, the CDR3 is TGTGCCATCAGGAACTCCCAAGAGACCCAGTACTTC.

This clone has just one count. The CDR3 protein is CASRSGTSGNYEQYF. CDR3 bases: TGTGCCAGCAGGTCCGGGACTAGCGGAAACTACGAGCAGTACTTC. The chain is built from TRBV6-5 and TRBJ2-7, with TRBD2 matching 11 bases. The junction had 7 bases not matched to a gene; V was cut back by 6 bases and J by 3 bases. Per the germline V gene, CDR1 is MNHEY and CDR2 is SVGAGI. The CDR3 covers 15 residues.

This clone was observed a handful of times. V gene TRBV7-9 combines with J gene TRBJ2-2; possibly TRBD2 for D (6 bases). The length of the CDR3 is 16 residues. V dropped 3 bases and J dropped 4 bases, with 15 bases sitting between them. Germline lookup yields CDR1 SEHNR and CDR2 FQNEAQ (reference sequence). CDR3 sequence (DNA): TGTGCCAGCAGCTTGCCGGAGACTAGGGCCACCGGGGAGCTGTTTTTT. Protein sequence: CASSLPETRATGELFF.

CDR3 coding DNA: TGTGCCAGCAGTGACCCGGGTTTTAACGCCGGGGAGCTGTTTTTT. Its translation: CASSDPGFNAGELFF. The chain links TRBV25-1 to TRBJ2-2; D gene ambiguous. Germline-derived CDR1 and CDR2 are MGHDK and SYGVNS. V was trimmed by 3 bases and J by 6 bases, leaving 14 bases between them. The CDR3 extends over 15 amino acids.

V usage is TRBV19 and J usage is TRBJ2-7, with D hard to call. Germline CDR1 reads LNHDA; CDR2 reads SQIVND (reference sequence). Trimming shortened V by 0 bases and J by 2 bases, and 11 bases separated the two germline ends. CDR3 length equals 15 residues. In DNA, the CDR3 is TGTGCCAGTAGTATAGAGGGCACCTCGACCTACGAGCAGTACTTC. Translated: CASSIEGTSTYEQYF.

CDR3 amino acids: CASRGQTGFIGGYTF. Here the CDR3 DNA reads TGTGCCAGCAGGGGGCAGACAGGGTTTATCGGTGGCTACACCTTC. This chain connects TRBV28 to TRBJ1-2, with 7 bases lining up with TRBD1. This CDR3 comprises 15 residues. Per the germline V gene, CDR1 is MDHEN and CDR2 is SYDVKM. The ends lost 6 bases at V and 7 bases at J; junction bases unmatched: 14.

The V call is TRBV4-3, the J call TRBJ2-3, with D possibly being TRBD2 (5 bases). Trimming left V 1 base short and J 0 bases short, with 5 bases between. The length of the CDR3 is 14 residues. Germline CDR1 reads LGHNA; CDR2 reads YSLEER. The CDR3 DNA reads TGCGCCAGCAGCCAAGGCGGGAGCACAGATACGCAGTATTTT. Translating it yields CASSQGGSTDTQYF.

CDR3 nucleotide sequence: TGTGCCAGCAGCTACCGGGGGTCTGATCAGCCCCAGCATTTT. Encoded protein: CASSYRGSDQPQHF. V and J are TRBV5-6 and TRBJ1-5, with TRBD1 as a possible D gene (5 bases). Germline V gives CDR1 SGHDT, CDR2 YYEEEE. The V end lost 3 bases, the J end lost 5 bases, and 12 bases lay between the germline ends. The CDR3 length is 14 residues.

This clone was counted once. The gene calls are TRBV4-1 and TRBJ1-4; 12 bases align to TRBD1. CDR1 is MGHRA and CDR2 is YSYEKL in the germline V gene. Trimming took 3 bases from V and 8 from J; bases not matched to a gene: 16. The CDR3 length is 19 residues. CDR3 bases: TGCGCCAGCAGCCATCCCGGGACAGGGGGCCCGCCAGGTTACGAAAAACTGTTTTTT. This encodes CASSHPGTGGPPGYEKLFF.

The chain couples TRBV10-3 to TRBJ1-1; D is undetermined. The CDR3 has 12 residues. Trimming removed 0 bases from V and 7 bases from J, with 6 bases in between. Germline loops: CDR1 ENHRY, CDR2 SYGVKD. The CDR3 sequence: CAISESGDEAFF. DNA for the CDR3: TGTGCCATCAGTGAGTCGGGAGATGAAGCTTTCTTT.

The J gene is TRBJ1-6, the V gene TRBV6-4, with a possible D match to TRBD1 (6 bases). The germline V and J ends were trimmed by 2 bases and 6 bases, with 11 bases remaining between them. Germline lookup yields CDR1 MRHNA and CDR2 SNTAGT. This CDR3 has 15 residues. CDR3 protein: CASSDDSRGNSPLHF. For the CDR3, the DNA is TGTGCCAGCAGTGACGATTCCAGGGGTAATTCACCCCTCCACTTT.

The table lists this clone with a count of one. The chain is built from TRBV7-9 and TRBJ2-6, with 10 bases fitting TRBD1. Unmatched junction bases numbered 7, after V lost 5 bases and J lost 0 bases. The CDR3 runs 18 residues. Germline V gene sequence: CDR1 SEHNR, CDR2 FQNEAQ (reference sequence). CDR3: CASSPRTGGISGANVLTF. The CDR3 DNA reads TGTGCCAGCAGCCCAAGGACAGGGGGGATCTCTGGGGCCAACGTCCTGACTTTC.

V usage is TRBV6-2 or TRBV6-3 and J usage is TRBJ2-7, with TRBD1 matching over 9 bases. CDR1 is MNHEY, CDR2 SVGEGT, per germline. V was clipped by 2 bases and J by 5 bases; unmatched bases: 13. This CDR3 has 17 residues. CDR3 nucleotides: TGTGCCAGCAGTTACAGTGTTAGTGGGACAGGGTCCGACGAGCAGTACTTC. This translates into CASSYSVSGTGSDEQYF.

This chain connects TRBV11-1 to TRBJ2-3, with D uncertain. The ends were cut back, 0 bases at V and 0 bases at J, with 16 bases in the middle. The CDR3 contains 18 residues. CDR1 is SGHAT, CDR2 FQDESV, per germline (reference sequence). DNA for the CDR3: TGTGCCAGCAGCTTAGCGCGTGTAAGCCTGTCTAGCACAGATACGCAGTATTTT. Amino acid sequence: CASSLARVSLSSTDTQYF.

The chain combines TRBV15 with TRBJ2-1; 12 bases fit TRBD2. Per germline, CDR1 LNHNV and CDR2 YYDKDF (reference sequence). The ends lost 5 bases at V and 12 bases at J; junction bases unmatched: 8. The CDR3 contains 14 residues. CDR3 region: CATSRLAGDVGQFF. The CDR3 nucleotides read TGTGCCACCAGCCGACTAGCGGGAGACGTGGGGCAGTTCTTC.

This clone was counted only a few times. V usage is TRBV28 and J usage is TRBJ2-5; TRBD2 is a possible D gene (6 bases). CDR3 length: 13 amino acids. Trimming removed 3 bases from V and 5 bases from J, with 10 bases in between. Germline assignment: CDR1 MDHEN and CDR2 SYDVKM. The CDR3 spells CASSFGGGETQYF. The DNA for the CDR3 is TGTGCCAGCAGTTTCGGGGGAGGCGAGACCCAGTACTTC. The variable domain in full, completed from reference TRBV28 and TRBJ2-5, reads DVKVTQSSRYLVKRTGEKVFLECVQDMDHENMFWYRQDPGLGLRLIYFSYDVKMKEKGDIPEGYSVSREKKERFSLILESASTNQTSMYLCASSFGGGETQYFGPGTRLLVL.

In DNA, the CDR3 is TGTGCCAGCAGTCTTTTGACAGGGACTAATGAAAAACTGTTTTTT. Translated: CASSLLTGTNEKLFF. This chain joins TRBV28 and TRBJ1-4; 7 bases agree with TRBD1. This CDR3 has 15 amino acids. Germline V gene data show CDR1 as MDHEN and CDR2 as SYDVKM. Germline trimming cut 5 bases from V and 2 bases from J; bases unmatched to any gene: 5.

This chain connects TRBV28 to TRBJ1-6; 9 bases match TRBD1. Germline-derived CDR1 and CDR2 are MDHEN and SYDVKM. The CDR3 runs to 14 residues. V gave up 5 bases and J gave up 11 bases; unmatched junction bases: 7. Here the CDR3 reads CASSPGQGRTPLHF. The CDR3 DNA reads as TGTGCCAGCAGTCCGGGACAGGGAAGGACACCCCTCCACTTT.

The genes are TRBV2 and TRBJ2-2; TRBD2 agrees at 11 bases. Germline V gives CDR1 SNHLY, CDR2 FYNNEI. V lost 6 bases, J lost 0 bases, and 6 bases stayed unmatched. CDR3 length: 17 amino acids. CDR3 bases: TGTGCCAGCAGCGTTCCACTAGCGGGAGCGAACACCGGGGAGCTGTTTTTT. Translation: CASSVPLAGANTGELFF.

The CDR3 DNA sequence: TGTGCCAGCAGCCCAAGATTAGGTGTACAGGGTATCTCCCCTGAAGCTTTCTTT. This encodes CASSPRLGVQGISPEAFF. The chain combines TRBV3-1 (or the pseudogene TRBV3-2) with TRBJ1-1, with D perhaps matching TRBD1 (6 bases). Germline V lookup: CDR1 LGHDT, CDR2 YNNKEL (reference sequence). This CDR3 spans 18 amino acids. Trimming left V 4 bases short and J 6 bases short, with 27 bases between.

As for this clone: At one end, the junction sequence differs from germline, possibly due to a read error. The rearrangement links TRBV5-4 to TRBJ2-3, with 15 nucleotides matching TRBD2. CDR1 is SGHNT and CDR2 is YYREEE in the germline V gene (reference sequence). CDR3 size: 14 residues. The CDR3 DNA follows: TGTGCCAGCAGCTTGACCGGGACTAGCGGGAGGTGGAGCTTT. Amino acid sequence: CASSLTGTSGRWSF.

The J gene is TRBJ2-7, the V gene TRBV28, with D unclear. This CDR3 spans 12 amino acids. The germline V gene has CDR1 MDHEN and CDR2 SYDVKM. Trimming left V 8 bases short and J 4 bases short, with 12 bases between. The CDR3 reads CASLGGWYEQYF. The CDR3 nucleotides read TGTGCCAGCCTCGGCGGTTGGTACGAGCAGTACTTC.

This clone was counted once. The chain has TRBV3-1 (or the pseudogene TRBV3-2) and TRBJ2-5; D gene uncertain. CDR1 and CDR2 from the germline V gene are LGHDT and YNNKEL (reference sequence). Trimming cost V 4 bases and J 5 bases, with 8 bases left between them. This CDR3 has 12 residues. CDR3 sequence: CASSPNRETQYF. The CDR3 DNA reads as TGTGCCAGCAGCCCCAACCGGGAGACCCAGTACTTC.